The 22 T cell receptor beta chains below come from one sample, sequenced in a study of blood T cell repertoires in COVID-19. Method: immunoSEQ multiplex PCR; TCRdb's copy keeps in-frame clones and lacks some. This sample has about 120,000 clones, with approximately 90% found just once. The sequencing input was peripheral blood. The origin of the receptors is a human donor with active COVID-19. The donor label of this sample is uncertain.

This clone was counted between two and nine times. The chain links TRBV27 to TRBJ1-3; no definite D call. This CDR3 has 15 residues. Germline V gene data show CDR1 as MNHEY and CDR2 as SMNVEV (reference sequence). With 3 bases removed from V and 0 bases from J, the gap between germline ends came to 9 bases. CDR3 region: CASSLTYSSGNTIYF. The CDR3 region has the DNA TGTGCCAGCAGTTTGACATACTCCTCTGGAAACACCATATATTTT.

In its sample, this clone was seen once. The chain links TRBV7-6 to TRBJ2-1, with D perhaps TRBD1 (6 bases). With 5 bases removed from V and 8 bases from J, the gap between germline ends came to 16 bases. The CDR3 contains 14 residues. CDR1 and CDR2 from the germline V gene are SGHVS and FNYEAQ. In DNA, the CDR3 is TGTGCCAGCAGCCTGGGACACCCTGCGGATGAGCAGTTCTTC. The encoded protein is CASSLGHPADEQFF.

This chain joins TRBV11-3 and TRBJ1-1, with 8 bases that match TRBD1. Germline V gene data show CDR1 as SGHNT and CDR2 as YENEEA. CDR3 length: 15 amino acids. The ends lost 5 bases at V and 0 bases at J; junction bases unmatched: 5. The CDR3 bases are TGTGCCAGCAGCCCGCAGGGGGCCCTGAACACTGAAGCTTTCTTT. Its translation: CASSPQGALNTEAFF.

This rearrangement joins TRBV4-3 to TRBJ1-2; D uncertain. Trimming removed 2 bases at V and 4 bases at J, with 17 bases between. Germline values: CDR1 LGHNA, CDR2 YSLEER. The CDR3 is 16 amino acids. The CDR3 coding sequence is TGCGCCAGCAGCCAAAGTACTCGGGAGGGTCGCTATGGCTACACCTTC. Its translation is CASSQSTREGRYGYTF.

This sequence joins TRBV7-9 and TRBJ2-3, with 8 positions matching TRBD2. Germline lookup yields CDR1 SEHNR and CDR2 FQNEAQ (reference sequence). This CDR3 is 15 amino acids long. V lost 6 bases, J lost 2 bases, and 7 bases stayed unmatched. The CDR3 loop reads CASSYSGDNTDTQYF. CDR3 sequence (DNA): TGTGCCAGCAGTTATAGCGGGGATAACACAGATACGCAGTATTTT.

The gene calls are TRBV2 and TRBJ2-7, with TRBD1 matching over 8 bases. The CDR3 is 15 amino acids. J lost 1 base, V lost 6 bases, and 8 bases had no gene match. The germline gives CDR1 SNHLY, CDR2 FYNNEI. The CDR3 coding sequence is TGTGCCAGCAGGGAGGGACAGGCGTGGTCCTACGAGCAGTACTTC. Translated: CASREGQAWSYEQYF. The full variable domain, completed using reference TRBV2 and TRBJ2-7, is EPEVTQTPSHQVTQMGQEVILRCVPISNHLYFYWYRQILGQKVEFLVSFYNNEISEKSEIFDDQFSVERPDGSNFTLKIRSTKLEDSAMYFCASREGQAWSYEQYFGPGTRLTVT.

This clone is a singleton in its sample. The V call is TRBV6-2 or TRBV6-3, the J call TRBJ2-7; no definite D call. Trimming took 2 bases from V and 6 from J, leaving 5 bases between them. Germline V gene lookup returns CDR1 MNHEY and CDR2 SVGEGT. The CDR3 is 11 residues long. CDR3 sequence (DNA): TGTGCCAGCAGTTACGGGCCCGAGCAGTACTTC. Amino acid sequence: CASSYGPEQYF.

The rearrangement uses TRBV5-4 and TRBJ2-2; 7 bases are shared with TRBD1. CDR1 and CDR2 (germline): SGHNT, YYREEE (reference sequence). The CDR3 extends over 15 amino acids. Unmatched junction bases numbered 3, after V lost 4 bases and J lost 0 bases. CDR3 sequence reads: CASSRDSSNTGELFF. Here the CDR3 DNA reads TGTGCCAGCAGCCGGGACAGTTCGAACACCGGGGAGCTGTTTTTT.

The rearrangement joins TRBV7-3 to TRBJ2-1; 13 bases are shared with TRBD2. Losses at the gene ends were 4 bases for V and 11 bases for J; bases not matched to a gene: 11. Germline CDR1 SGHTA, CDR2 FQGTGA. This CDR3 is built from 16 residues. In DNA form, the CDR3 reads TGTGCCAGCAGCTCGGAACCGGGACTAGCGGGAAGGCAGCAGTTCTTC. Translation gives CASSSEPGLAGRQQFF. Complete variable domain (other parts from reference TRBV7-3 and TRBJ2-1): GAGVSQTPSNKVTEKGKYVELRCDPISGHTALYWYRQSLGQGPEFLIYFQGTGAADDSGLPNDRFFAVRPEGSVSTLKIQRTERGDSAVYLCASSSEPGLAGRQQFFGPGTRLTVL.

The chain has TRBV19 and TRBJ1-2; a weak D match, TRBD1 (5 bases). Germline V gene data show CDR1 as LNHDA and CDR2 as SQIVND (reference sequence). The CDR3 contains 13 residues. Trimming shortened V by 6 bases and J by 2 bases, and 10 bases separated the two germline ends. The CDR3 is CASRVGHNYGYTF. CDR3 DNA: TGTGCCAGTAGGGTCGGACACAACTATGGCTACACCTTC.

CDR3 amino acids: CASSPQTPGGPPLEQYF. DNA for the CDR3: TGCGCCAGCAGCCCCCAAACGCCCGGGGGGCCCCCGCTGGAGCAGTACTTC. The rearrangement links TRBV5-1 to TRBJ2-7, with D tentatively TRBD2 (7 bases). Trimming removed 4 bases from V and 7 bases from J, with 27 bases in between. The CDR3 runs to 17 residues. The germline V gene encodes CDR1 SGHRS and CDR2 YFSETQ.

This sequence joins TRBV6-6 and TRBJ2-1, with 14 bases that match TRBD2. This CDR3 contains 16 residues. Germline CDR1 is MNHNY and CDR2 is SVGAGI (reference sequence). The junction had 10 bases not matched to a gene; V was cut back by 6 bases and J by 9 bases. The CDR3 DNA sequence: TGTGCCAGCAGCCCGCTGGGGACTAGCGGGGGCCCTGAGCAGTTCTTC. Translation gives CASSPLGTSGGPEQFF.

The chain is built from TRBV6-5 and TRBJ1-6; the D gene is possibly TRBD1 (5 bases). The germline V gene encodes CDR1 MNHEY and CDR2 SVGAGI. The CDR3 sequence is 13 residues long. V was cut by 7 bases and J by 10 bases, with 14 bases left in between. Here the CDR3 DNA reads TGTGCCAGCATCCTCGGGACTCTCTCACCCCTCCACTTT. Translating it yields CASILGTLSPLHF.

V usage is TRBV7-8 and J usage is TRBJ1-5; 9 nucleotides agree with TRBD1. V was clipped by 1 base and J by 4 bases; unmatched bases: 11. The CDR3 runs to 18 residues. Germline V lookup: CDR1 SGHVS, CDR2 FQNEAQ. The CDR3 here is CASSLVPRTGARNQPQHF. The CDR3 DNA reads as TGTGCCAGCAGCTTAGTCCCCAGGACAGGGGCTAGGAATCAGCCCCAGCATTTT. Complete variable domain (other parts from reference TRBV7-8 and TRBJ1-5): GAGVSQSPRYKVAKRGQDVALRCDPISGHVSLFWYQQALGQGPEFLTYFQNEAQLDKSGLPSDRFFAERPEGSVSTLKIQRTQQEDSAVYLCASSLVPRTGARNQPQHFGDGTRLSIL.

The genes are TRBV5-1 and TRBJ2-5, with 8 bases that match TRBD1. Germline V gene sequence: CDR1 SGHRS, CDR2 YFSETQ. The V gene end was trimmed by 0 bases and the J gene end by 4 bases; junction bases not matched to a gene: 8. The CDR3 sequence is 16 residues long. Here the CDR3 reads CASSLGVWTGRETQYF. DNA of the CDR3: TGCGCCAGCAGCTTGGGGGTGTGGACAGGGCGAGAGACCCAGTACTTC.

The J gene is TRBJ2-3, the V gene TRBV24-1; the D gene is possibly TRBD1 (6 bases). V was trimmed by 4 bases and J by 0 bases, leaving 10 bases between them. From germline, CDR1 is KGHDR and CDR2 SFDVKD. The CDR3 length is 15 residues. CDR3 sequence (DNA): TGTGCCACCAGTGACGGACAGAAGAGCACAGATACGCAGTATTTT. It is translated as CATSDGQKSTDTQYF.

The chain combines TRBV5-6 with TRBJ2-7, with 10 bases matching TRBD1. V was clipped by 5 bases and J by 6 bases; unmatched bases: 11. Germline assignment: CDR1 SGHDT and CDR2 YYEEEE. This CDR3 is 15 amino acids long. In DNA, the CDR3 is TGTGCCAGCAGTCCTATCGGTGGACAGGGGGGCGAGCAGTACTTC. Translating gives CASSPIGGQGGEQYF.

V gene TRBV5-4 combines with J gene TRBJ1-4, with 9 bases lining up with TRBD1. Unmatched junction bases numbered 4, after V lost 4 bases and J lost 6 bases. Germline V gene data show CDR1 as SGHNT and CDR2 as YYREEE (reference sequence). The CDR3 totals 14 residues. In nucleotides, the CDR3 is TGTGCCAGCAGCGACAGGGGGGAGTATGAAAAACTGTTTTTT. It codes for CASSDRGEYEKLFF.

The chain uses TRBV11-2 and TRBJ1-2; 7 nucleotides align to TRBD1. The V gene's germline CDR1 is SGHAT and CDR2 FQNNGV. The CDR3 loop spans 16 amino acids. The J segment lost 5 bases and the V segment lost 6 bases, leaving 15 bases of the junction unmatched. The CDR3 sequence is CASRRIGQAEGYGYTF. CDR3 bases: TGTGCCAGCAGACGTATCGGACAGGCGGAGGGATATGGCTACACCTTC.

The chain couples TRBV7-3 to TRBJ1-1; a possible D gene is TRBD1 (5 bases). CDR1 is SGHTA and CDR2 is FQGTGA in the germline V gene. This CDR3 comprises 12 residues. Trimming took off 8 bases at V and 4 bases at J, with 11 bases between the two ends. CDR3 amino acids: CASQGEGTEAFF. In DNA form, the CDR3 reads TGTGCCAGCCAAGGGGAGGGCACTGAAGCTTTCTTT.

V usage is TRBV6-5 and J usage is TRBJ2-1, with 12 bases fitting TRBD2. V lost 2 bases, J lost 9 bases, and 5 bases stayed unmatched. CDR3 length: 15 amino acids. The germline V gene has CDR1 MNHEY and CDR2 SVGAGI. The CDR3 DNA sequence: TGTGCCAGCAGTTACCTAGCGGGGGGGCCGGGTGAGCAGTTCTTC. It encodes CASSYLAGGPGEQFF.

The chain joins TRBV6-5 to TRBJ1-1; D might be TRBD1 (6 bases). The CDR3 totals 15 residues. V lost 4 bases and J 11 bases, leaving 23 bases between the germline ends. Germline-derived CDR1 and CDR2 are MNHEY and SVGAGI. The CDR3 bases are TGTGCCAGCAGTTCGACAGGAGGCAGGGTCTCTGGGGCTTTCTTT. This codes for CASSSTGGRVSGAFF.